Below are 11 T cell receptor beta chains sequenced from a single sample in a study of cytomegalovirus exposure and HLA in healthy donors. Use of 60 Vbeta and 13 Jbeta primers characterized the PCR. TCRdb keeps only in-frame clones here, not all; method: immunoSEQ multiplex PCR. The sample contains 150,000 to 200,000 clones, 72% of which appear only once. Sequenced input: PBMCs. Receptors were obtained from a human donor in good health.

This clone showed up just a few times. V usage is TRBV5-5 and J usage is TRBJ2-3; unclear D gene. The CDR3 is made up of 15 amino acids. Germline V CDR1 and CDR2: SGHKS, YYEKEE (reference sequence). Trimming cost V 0 bases and J 0 bases, with 8 bases left between them. The CDR3 spells CASSLGQTSTDTQYF. In DNA form, the CDR3 reads TGTGCCAGCAGCTTGGGGCAGACTAGCACAGATACGCAGTATTTT.

The chain couples TRBV18 to TRBJ1-1; 7 bases are shared with TRBD1. CDR3 size: 16 residues. V shed 2 bases, J shed 4 bases, and the junction held 10 bases outside the gene matches. Germline assignment: CDR1 KGHSH and CDR2 LQKENI. This CDR3 reads CASSPTVLGGVTEAFF. CDR3 in DNA: TGTGCCAGCTCACCAACGGTCTTAGGGGGCGTCACTGAAGCTTTCTTT.

This chain links TRBV2 with TRBJ1-1, with TRBD1 matching 7 bases. The germline CDR1 and CDR2 sequences are SNHLY and FYNNEI. The CDR3 totals 15 residues. V gave up 6 bases and J gave up 0 bases; unmatched junction bases: 7. DNA for the CDR3: TGTGCCAGCAGAACAACAGGGGCGATGAACACTGAAGCTTTCTTT. Its protein product is CASRTTGAMNTEAFF.

The chain joins TRBV18 to TRBJ1-2; 9 bases line up with TRBD1. Per germline, CDR1 KGHSH and CDR2 LQKENI. The ends lost 6 bases at V and 2 bases at J; junction bases unmatched: 7. The CDR3 has 15 amino acids. The CDR3 DNA reads as TGTGCCAGCTCCCGTCCCGGGACAGGGAACTATGGCTACACCTTC. This gives the protein CASSRPGTGNYGYTF.

The chain carries TRBV2 and TRBJ2-3; perhaps TRBD2 as D (5 bases). This CDR3 has 15 residues. Germline CDR1 and CDR2: SNHLY and FYNNEI. With 3 bases removed from V and 0 bases from J, the gap between germline ends came to 10 bases. CDR3 in amino acids: CASSDGWTSTDTQYF. CDR3 in DNA: TGTGCCAGCAGTGATGGATGGACTAGCACAGATACGCAGTATTTT.

The chain has TRBV11-3 and TRBJ2-3, with D maybe TRBD2 (5 bases). Trimming removed 1 base from V and 2 bases from J, with 7 bases in between. This CDR3 comprises 14 residues. Germline CDR1 SGHNT, CDR2 YENEEA. DNA of the CDR3: TGTGCCAGCAGCTTAGGGACTGTCACAGATACGCAGTATTTT. Translated, it gives CASSLGTVTDTQYF.

This clone occurred once. The chain uses TRBV19 and TRBJ2-7, with TRBD1 matching 9 bases. The V gene end was trimmed by 3 bases and the J gene end by 3 bases; junction bases not matched to a gene: 12. This CDR3 contains 17 residues. CDR1 and CDR2 (germline): LNHDA, SQIVND (reference sequence). The CDR3 coding sequence is TGTGCCAGTAGTATTTTAGCCGGAGGACAGGGGTACTACGAGCAGTACTTC. It yields the protein CASSILAGGQGYYEQYF.

The chain combines TRBV29-1 with TRBJ2-5, with 9 bases fitting TRBD2. The CDR3 is 15 residues long. The junction had 12 bases not matched to a gene; V was cut back by 6 bases and J by 4 bases. Germline loops: CDR1 SQVTM, CDR2 ANQGSEA. CDR3 bases: TGCAGCGTGCCTAGGGGCGGGGGGGCCAGAGAGACCCAGTACTTC. It yields the protein CSVPRGGGARETQYF.

This chain connects TRBV2 to TRBJ2-6; TRBD2 is a possible D gene (6 bases). The CDR3 extends over 18 amino acids. The V end lost 4 bases, the J end lost 0 bases, and 16 bases lay between the germline ends. Looked up from germline, CDR1 is SNHLY and CDR2 is FYNNEI. CDR3: CASSVWASASSGANVLTF. The CDR3 nucleotides are TGTGCCAGCAGTGTTTGGGCTAGCGCAAGCTCTGGGGCCAACGTCCTGACTTTC.

This chain connects TRBV27 to TRBJ1-1; the D gene is possibly TRBD1 (5 bases). Trimming shortened V by 8 bases and J by 5 bases, and 18 bases separated the two germline ends. The length of the CDR3 is 14 residues. From germline, CDR1 is MNHEY and CDR2 SMNVEV (reference sequence). Here the CDR3 reads CASRIGSGGTEAFF. The CDR3 DNA sequence: TGTGCCAGCCGGATTGGCTCGGGGGGAACTGAAGCTTTCTTT.

In this sample, this clone turned up a few times. Written as DNA, the CDR3 is TGTGCCAGCAGTGAAAGGGGTGAAACTGAAGCTTTCTTT. It translates to CASSERGETEAFF. V and J are TRBV6-1 and TRBJ1-1, with a possible D match to TRBD1 (5 bases). Germline CDR1 reads MNHNS; CDR2 reads SASEGT. The CDR3 runs 13 residues. Trimming removed 2 bases at V and 5 bases at J, with 9 bases between.